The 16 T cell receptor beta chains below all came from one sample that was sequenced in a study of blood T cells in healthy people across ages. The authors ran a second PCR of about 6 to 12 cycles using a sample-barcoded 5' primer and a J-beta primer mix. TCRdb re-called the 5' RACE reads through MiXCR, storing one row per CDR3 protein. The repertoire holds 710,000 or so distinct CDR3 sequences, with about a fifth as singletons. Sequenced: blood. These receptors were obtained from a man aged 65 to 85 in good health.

The CDR3 here is CSVDPGVFTEAFF. CDR3 coding DNA: TGCAGCGTTGATCCAGGGGTGTTCACTGAAGCTTTCTTT. This chain links TRBV29-1 with TRBJ1-1; D might be TRBD1 (6 bases). The germline V gene encodes CDR1 SQVTM and CDR2 ANQGSEA. The V end lost 3 bases, the J end lost 4 bases, and 12 bases lay between the germline ends. The CDR3 runs to 13 residues.

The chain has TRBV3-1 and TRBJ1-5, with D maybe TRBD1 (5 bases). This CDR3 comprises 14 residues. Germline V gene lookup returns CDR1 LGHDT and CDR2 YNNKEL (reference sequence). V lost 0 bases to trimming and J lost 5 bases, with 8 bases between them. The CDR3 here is CASSQDRADQPQHF. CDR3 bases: TGTGCCAGCAGCCAAGACAGGGCCGATCAGCCCCAGCATTTT.

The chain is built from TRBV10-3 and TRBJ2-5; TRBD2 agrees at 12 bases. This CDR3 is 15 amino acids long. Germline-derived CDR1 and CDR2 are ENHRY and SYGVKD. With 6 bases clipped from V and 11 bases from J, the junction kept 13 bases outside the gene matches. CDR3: CAIRPSGGAAFEQYF. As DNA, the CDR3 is TGTGCCATCAGACCTAGCGGGGGGGCGGCATTTGAGCAGTACTTC.

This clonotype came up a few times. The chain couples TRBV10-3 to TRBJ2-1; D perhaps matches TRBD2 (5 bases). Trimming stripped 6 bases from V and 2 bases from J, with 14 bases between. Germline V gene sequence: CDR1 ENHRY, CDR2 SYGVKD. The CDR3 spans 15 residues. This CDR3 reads CAISITSATYNEQFF. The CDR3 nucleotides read TGTGCCATCAGCATCACTAGTGCAACCTACAATGAGCAGTTCTTC.

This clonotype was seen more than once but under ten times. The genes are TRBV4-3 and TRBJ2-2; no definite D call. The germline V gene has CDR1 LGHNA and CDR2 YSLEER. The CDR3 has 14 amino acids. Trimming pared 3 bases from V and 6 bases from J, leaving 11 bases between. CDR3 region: CASSQNLQAGELFF. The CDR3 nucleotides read TGCGCCAGCAGCCAGAATCTACAAGCCGGGGAGCTGTTTTTT.

The CDR3 DNA reads as TGTGCCAGCAGCACCGAGACAGGGGAGGACTATGGCTACACCTTC. Protein product: CASSTETGEDYGYTF. The chain couples TRBV7-9 to TRBJ1-2, with TRBD1 matching 8 bases. Germline loops: CDR1 SEHNR, CDR2 FQNEAQ (reference sequence). V was pared by 5 bases and J by 3 bases, with 8 bases of the junction left unmatched. The CDR3 contains 15 residues.

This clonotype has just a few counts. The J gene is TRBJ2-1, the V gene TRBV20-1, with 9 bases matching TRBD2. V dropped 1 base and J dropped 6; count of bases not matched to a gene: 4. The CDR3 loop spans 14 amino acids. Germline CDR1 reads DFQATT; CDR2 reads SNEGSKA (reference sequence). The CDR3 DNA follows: TGCAGTGCTAGAGGGCTAGCGGGGATCAATGAGCAGTTCTTC. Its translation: CSARGLAGINEQFF.

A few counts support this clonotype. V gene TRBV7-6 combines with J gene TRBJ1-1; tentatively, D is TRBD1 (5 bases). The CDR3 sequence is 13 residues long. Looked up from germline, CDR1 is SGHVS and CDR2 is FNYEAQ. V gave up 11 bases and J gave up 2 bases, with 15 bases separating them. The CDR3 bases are TGTGCCTCAGCAGGGTTTGCCAACACTGAAGCTTTCTTT. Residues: CASAGFANTEAFF.

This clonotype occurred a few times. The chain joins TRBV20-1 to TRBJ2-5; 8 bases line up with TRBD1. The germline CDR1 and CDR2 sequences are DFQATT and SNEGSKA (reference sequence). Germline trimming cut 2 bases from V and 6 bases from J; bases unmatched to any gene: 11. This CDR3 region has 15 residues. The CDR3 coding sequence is TGCAGTGCTAGAAAGGGGACAGGCGTCGGAAAGACCCAGTACTTC. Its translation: CSARKGTGVGKTQYF.

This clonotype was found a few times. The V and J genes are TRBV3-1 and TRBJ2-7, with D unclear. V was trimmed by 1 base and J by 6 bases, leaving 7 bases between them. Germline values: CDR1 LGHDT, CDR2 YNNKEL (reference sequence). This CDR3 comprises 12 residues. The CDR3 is CASSQVAAEQYF. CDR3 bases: TGTGCCAGCAGCCAAGTCGCCGCCGAGCAGTACTTC.

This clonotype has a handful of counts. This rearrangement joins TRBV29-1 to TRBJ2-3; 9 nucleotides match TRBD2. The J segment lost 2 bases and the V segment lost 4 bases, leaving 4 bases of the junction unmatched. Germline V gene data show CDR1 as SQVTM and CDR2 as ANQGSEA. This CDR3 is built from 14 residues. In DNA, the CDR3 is TGCAGCGTTGCGGTAGCGGGAGTCACAGATACGCAGTATTTT. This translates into CSVAVAGVTDTQYF.

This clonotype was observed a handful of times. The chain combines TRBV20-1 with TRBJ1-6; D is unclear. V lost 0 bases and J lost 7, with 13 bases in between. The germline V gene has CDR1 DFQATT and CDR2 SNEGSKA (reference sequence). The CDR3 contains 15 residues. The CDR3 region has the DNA TGCAGTGCTAGAGATCGAGTCAGAGCAAATTCACCCCTCCACTTT. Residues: CSARDRVRANSPLHF.

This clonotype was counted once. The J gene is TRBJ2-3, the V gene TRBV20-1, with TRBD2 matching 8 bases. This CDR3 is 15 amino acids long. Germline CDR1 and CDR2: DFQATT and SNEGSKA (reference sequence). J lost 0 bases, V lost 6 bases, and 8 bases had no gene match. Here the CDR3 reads CSAPRLAPSTDTQYF. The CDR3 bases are TGCAGTGCGCCGAGACTAGCGCCAAGCACAGATACGCAGTATTTT.

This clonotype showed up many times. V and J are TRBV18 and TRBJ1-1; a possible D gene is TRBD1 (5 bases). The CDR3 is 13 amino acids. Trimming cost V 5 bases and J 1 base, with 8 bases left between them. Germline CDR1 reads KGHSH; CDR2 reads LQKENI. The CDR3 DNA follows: TGTGCCAGCTCATCGACAGAGAACACTGAAGCTTTCTTT. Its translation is CASSSTENTEAFF.

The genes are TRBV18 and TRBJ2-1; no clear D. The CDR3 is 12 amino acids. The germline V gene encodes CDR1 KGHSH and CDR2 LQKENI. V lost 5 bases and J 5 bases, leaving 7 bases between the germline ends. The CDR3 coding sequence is TGTGCCAGCTCAATGATGGACAATGAGCAGTTCTTC. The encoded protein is CASSMMDNEQFF.

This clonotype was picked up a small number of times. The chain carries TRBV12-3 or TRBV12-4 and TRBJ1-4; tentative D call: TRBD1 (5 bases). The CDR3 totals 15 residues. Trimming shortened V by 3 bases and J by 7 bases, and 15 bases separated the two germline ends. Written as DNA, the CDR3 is TGTGCCAGCAGTTTCGGATCGGGGACCAGTGAAAAACTGTTTTTT. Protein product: CASSFGSGTSEKLFF.